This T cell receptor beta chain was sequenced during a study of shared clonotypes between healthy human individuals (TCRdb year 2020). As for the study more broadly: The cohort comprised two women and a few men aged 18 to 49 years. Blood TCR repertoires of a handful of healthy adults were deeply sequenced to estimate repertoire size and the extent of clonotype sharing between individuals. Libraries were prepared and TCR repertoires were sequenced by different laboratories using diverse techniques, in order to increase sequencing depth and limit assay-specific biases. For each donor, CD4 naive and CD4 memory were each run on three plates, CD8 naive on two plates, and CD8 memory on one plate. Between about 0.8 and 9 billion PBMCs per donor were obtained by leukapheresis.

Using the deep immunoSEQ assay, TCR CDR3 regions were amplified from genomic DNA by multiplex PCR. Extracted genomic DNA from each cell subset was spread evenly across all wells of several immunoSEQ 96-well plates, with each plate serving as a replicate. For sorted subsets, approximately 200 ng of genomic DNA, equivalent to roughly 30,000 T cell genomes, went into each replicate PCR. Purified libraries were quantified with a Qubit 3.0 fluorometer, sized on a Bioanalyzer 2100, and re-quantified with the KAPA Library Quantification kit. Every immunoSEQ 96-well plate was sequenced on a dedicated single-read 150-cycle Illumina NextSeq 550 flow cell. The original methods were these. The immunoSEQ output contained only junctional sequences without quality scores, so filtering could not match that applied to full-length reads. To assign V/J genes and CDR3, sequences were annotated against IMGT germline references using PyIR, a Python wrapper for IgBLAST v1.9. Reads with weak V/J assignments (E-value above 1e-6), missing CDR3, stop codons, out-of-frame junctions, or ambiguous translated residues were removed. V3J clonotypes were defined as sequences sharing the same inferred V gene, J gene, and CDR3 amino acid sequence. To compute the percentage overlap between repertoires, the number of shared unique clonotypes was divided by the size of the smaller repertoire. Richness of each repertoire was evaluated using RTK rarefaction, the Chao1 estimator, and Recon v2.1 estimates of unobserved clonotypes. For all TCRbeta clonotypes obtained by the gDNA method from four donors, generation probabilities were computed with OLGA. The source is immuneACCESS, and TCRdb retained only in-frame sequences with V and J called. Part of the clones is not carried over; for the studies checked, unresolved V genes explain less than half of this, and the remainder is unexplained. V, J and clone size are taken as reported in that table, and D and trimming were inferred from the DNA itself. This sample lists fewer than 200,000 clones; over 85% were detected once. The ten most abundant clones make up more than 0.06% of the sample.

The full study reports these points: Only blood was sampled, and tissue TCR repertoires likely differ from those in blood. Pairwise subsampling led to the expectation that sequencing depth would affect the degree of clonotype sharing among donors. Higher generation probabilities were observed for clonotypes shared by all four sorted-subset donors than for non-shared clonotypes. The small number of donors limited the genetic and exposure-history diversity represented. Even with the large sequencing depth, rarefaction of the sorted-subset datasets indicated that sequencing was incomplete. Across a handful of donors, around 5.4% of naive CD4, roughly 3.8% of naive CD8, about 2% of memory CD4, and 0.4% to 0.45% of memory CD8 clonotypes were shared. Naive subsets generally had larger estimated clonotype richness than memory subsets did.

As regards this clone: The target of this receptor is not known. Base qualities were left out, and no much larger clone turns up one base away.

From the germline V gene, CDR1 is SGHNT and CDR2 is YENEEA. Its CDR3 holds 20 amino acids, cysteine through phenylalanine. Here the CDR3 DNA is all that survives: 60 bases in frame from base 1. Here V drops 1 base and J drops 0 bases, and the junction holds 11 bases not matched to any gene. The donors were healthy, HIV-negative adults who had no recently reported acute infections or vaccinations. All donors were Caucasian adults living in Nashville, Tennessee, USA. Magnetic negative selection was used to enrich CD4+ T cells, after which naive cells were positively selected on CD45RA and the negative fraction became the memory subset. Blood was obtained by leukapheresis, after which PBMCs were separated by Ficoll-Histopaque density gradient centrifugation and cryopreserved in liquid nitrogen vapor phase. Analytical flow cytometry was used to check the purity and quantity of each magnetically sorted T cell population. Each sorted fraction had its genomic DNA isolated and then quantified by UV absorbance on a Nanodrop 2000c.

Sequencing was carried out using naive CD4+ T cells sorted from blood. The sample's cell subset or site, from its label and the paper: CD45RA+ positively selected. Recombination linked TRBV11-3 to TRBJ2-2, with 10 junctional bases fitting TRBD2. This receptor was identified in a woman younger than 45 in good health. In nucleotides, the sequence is TGTGCCAGCAGCTTAGCCGCCGGGACTAGCGTACGTACGAACACCGGGGAGCTGTTTTTT. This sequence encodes CASSLAAGTSVRTNTGELFF.